The clone carrying this T cell receptor (beta chain) occurred many times. Documented time point: persistent/refractory GD, antithyroid drugs over 5 years with positive TRAb. The TCR library was prepared using RNA isolated from PBMCs. Building the TCR beta libraries relied on iRepertoire HTBI primers, and CDR3 regions underwent Arm-PCR. Using its own MiXCR run on the multiplex PCR reads, TCRdb lists one record per CDR3 protein. The profile shows about 470,000 distinct CDR3 sequences, less than 25% of them singletons. The data belong to a study of regulatory T cells in long-lasting Graves disease. V gave up 0 bases and J gave up 3 bases, with 9 bases separating them. This CDR3 region has 14 residues. CDR1 and CDR2 (germline): MNHEY, SVGEGT.

This sequence joins TRBV6-2 or TRBV6-3 and TRBJ2-7; a possible D gene is TRBD1 (5 bases). The starting material was peripheral blood mononuclear cells (PBMCs), obtained when the disease was refractory, from a patient treated with antithyroid drugs. The sequence was collected from a female donor with Graves disease. The CDR3 DNA is TGTGCCAGCAGTTACTCGTTAAGGGGCTACGAGCAGTACTTC. Protein sequence: CASSYSLRGYEQYF.